The clone carrying this TCR beta chain was picked up a small number of times. Its antigen is not identified. Data came from immunoSEQ multiplex PCR; TCRdb stores just in-frame clones and leaves some out. Of around 130,000 clones detected, 93% appear once; the ten largest clones hold around 3.1%. The V segment lost 8 bases and the J segment 0 bases; nucleotides outside the gene matches: 12. CDR1 is MDHEN and CDR2 is SYDVKM in the germline V gene. The CDR3 has 17 amino acids. This entry comes from a study of T cell responses to AZD1222 COVID-19 vaccine. Regarding the study as a whole: Females made up more of the donors, who were largely white British, and clonal diversity may have come out too low. Sampling that yielded the repertoires occurred only after the peak T cell response.

The V gene is TRBV28, the J gene TRBJ1-5; TRBD1 matches 8 bases. Specimen: peripheral blood, collected on day 0 of AZD1222 vaccination. The clonotype was recovered from an adult in good health. CDR3 amino acids: CASYTVPGTGSNQPQHF. As DNA, the CDR3 is TGTGCCAGCTACACCGTGCCTGGGACAGGTAGCAATCAGCCCCAGCATTTT.